The present entry profiles one TCR beta chain with its context. Its cognate antigen is unknown. These data come from a study of OX40 agonist ivuxolimab in advanced cancers. Study-level background: Ivuxolimab, an antibody that agonizes OX40 (CD134), was administered to the patients. At approximately 80% male, the cohort had a mean age of about 60 years, ranging from about 23 to 79. Study outcomes and limitations: Part of the nonresponder group also had normalized T-cell clonal expansion that was low.

Trimming removed 3 bases at V and 6 bases at J, with 14 bases between. The CDR3 is made up of 13 amino acids. CDR1 is SQVTM and CDR2 is ANQGSEA in the germline V gene. Sequenced by immunoSEQ multiplex PCR; TCRdb stores in-frame clones only, minus some. The table lists roughly 75,000 clones, approximately 93% of them singletons. The rearrangement joins TRBV29-1 to TRBJ1-1; D remains unclear. The clonotype originates from an adult with an advanced solid tumor such as melanoma, head and neck, liver or kidney cancer. Sequences were derived from CD4+ or CD8+ T cells sorted from blood, sampled in a trial of the OX40 agonist ivuxolimab. The CDR3 spells CSVEVRDGAEAFF. The CDR3 coding sequence is TGCAGCGTTGAGGTGCGGGATGGGGCTGAAGCTTTCTTT.